This is a list of T cell receptor beta chains from one sample in a study of blood T cell repertoires in COVID-19. Clones were read by immunoSEQ multiplex PCR, and TCRdb kept only the in-frame ones, dropping some. Of more than 200,000 clones in the sample, around 82% are singletons; the top ten hold less than 8%. The source material was PBMCs or T cells enriched from blood (not recorded which). The origin of the receptors is a middle-aged woman with acute COVID-19. Both conserved end residues are part of each CDR3. Each record gives: D gene, clone size, V gene, J gene, CDR3 DNA, CDR3 protein. D genes are given only for firm matches. A clone size is listed for some rows: how often the clone was seen (once, few, many), or a class if it is expanded.

d_call: TRBD1; clone_size: -; v_call: TRBV9; j_call: TRBJ1-2; cdr3_nt: TGTGCCAGCAGGGGGACAGGGTCCGGGGGCTATGGCTACACCTTC; cdr3_aa: CASRGTGSGGYGYTF
d_call: TRBD2; clone_size: -; v_call: TRBV2; j_call: TRBJ2-2; cdr3_nt: TGTGCCAGCAGCTTCGGACTAGCGGGAGGATCCGGGGAGCTGTTTTTT; cdr3_aa: CASSFGLAGGSGELFF
d_call: TRBD1; clone_size: few; v_call: TRBV13; j_call: TRBJ2-3; cdr3_nt: TGTGCCAGCAGCTTATATGTGCGAAGACAGGGGGTTAGCGTCTCAGATACGCAGTATTTT; cdr3_aa: CASSLYVRRQGVSVSDTQYF
d_call: -; clone_size: -; v_call: TRBV10-3; j_call: TRBJ1-4; cdr3_nt: TGTGCCATCAGTGATGGAGAGGAGGAAAAACTGTTTTTT; cdr3_aa: CAISDGEEEKLFF
d_call: TRBD1; clone_size: -; v_call: TRBV5-1; j_call: TRBJ1-4; cdr3_nt: TGCGCCAGCAGCTTGGGCGGGACAGGGGGCACTAATGAAAAACTGTTTTTT; cdr3_aa: CASSLGGTGGTNEKLFF
d_call: -; clone_size: -; v_call: TRBV18; j_call: TRBJ1-2; cdr3_nt: TGTGCCAGCTCACCACCGGGGGGATACTATGGCTACACCTTC; cdr3_aa: CASSPPGGYYGYTF
d_call: TRBD1; clone_size: once; v_call: TRBV19; j_call: TRBJ1-6; cdr3_nt: TGTGCCAGTAGTACGCAACCGGGACAGGGGTACTCACCCCTCCACTTT; cdr3_aa: CASSTQPGQGYSPLHF
d_call: -; clone_size: -; v_call: TRBV19; j_call: TRBJ1-4; cdr3_nt: TGTGCCAGTACCCCAAGGAGAGGGACTGGCGAAAAACTGTTTTTT; cdr3_aa: CASTPRRGTGEKLFF
d_call: -; clone_size: once; v_call: TRBV6-1; j_call: TRBJ1-2; cdr3_nt: TGTGCCAGCAGTGAAATGAGGGCTGTTAACTATGGCTACACCTTC; cdr3_aa: CASSEMRAVNYGYTF
d_call: -; clone_size: -; v_call: TRBV18; j_call: TRBJ2-7; cdr3_nt: TGTGCCAGCTCACCCCGCCAGGCTACCTACGAGCAGTACTTC; cdr3_aa: CASSPRQATYEQYF
d_call: -; clone_size: -; v_call: TRBV28; j_call: TRBJ1-4; cdr3_nt: TGTGCCAGCAGTTTATACGGACACTACAATGAAAAACTGTTTTTT; cdr3_aa: CASSLYGHYNEKLFF
d_call: -; clone_size: few; v_call: TRBV28; j_call: TRBJ2-1; cdr3_nt: TGTGCCAGCAGTTCCCAGGGTTGGGAGCAGTTCTTC; cdr3_aa: CASSSQGWEQFF
d_call: -; clone_size: -; v_call: TRBV9; j_call: TRBJ2-5; cdr3_nt: TGTGCCAGCAGCAGAGGCGGGGAGCCAAAAGAGACCCAGTACTTC; cdr3_aa: CASSRGGEPKETQYF
d_call: -; clone_size: -; v_call: TRBV25-1; j_call: TRBJ1-2; cdr3_nt: TGTGCCAGCAGTGATTTTGGCGTAGCCGGCTACACCTTC; cdr3_aa: CASSDFGVAGYTF
d_call: -; clone_size: -; v_call: TRBV7-3; j_call: TRBJ1-1; cdr3_nt: TGTGCCAGCAGCCTCCGGGCTGCTTGGGAGGTCACTGAAGCTTTCTTT; cdr3_aa: CASSLRAAWEVTEAFF
d_call: -; clone_size: few; v_call: TRBV4-3; j_call: TRBJ2-5; cdr3_nt: TGCGCCAGCAGCCAAGATACGGGGAAAGAGACCCAGTACTTC; cdr3_aa: CASSQDTGKETQYF
d_call: -; clone_size: -; v_call: TRBV21-1; j_call: TRBJ1-5; cdr3_nt: TGTGCCAGCAGCAAAGTTGGACAGGGTCAGCCCCAGCATTTT; cdr3_aa: CASSKVGQGQPQHF
d_call: -; clone_size: -; v_call: TRBV15; j_call: TRBJ1-1; cdr3_nt: TGTGCCACCAGCAGAGATGGGGGGGTCACTGAAGCTTTCTTT; cdr3_aa: CATSRDGGVTEAFF
d_call: TRBD1; clone_size: many; v_call: TRBV7-2; j_call: TRBJ2-2; cdr3_nt: TGTGCCAGCAGCTTACAGGCCTCTGGACAGGCTGTCGGGGAGCTGTTTTTT; cdr3_aa: CASSLQASGQAVGELFF
d_call: TRBD2; clone_size: -; v_call: TRBV7-2; j_call: TRBJ2-3; cdr3_nt: TGTGCCAGCAGCCCTCCCTTAGCGGGAGGGGGCACAGATACGCAGTATTTT; cdr3_aa: CASSPPLAGGGTDTQYF
d_call: TRBD1; clone_size: few; v_call: TRBV27; j_call: TRBJ1-1; cdr3_nt: TGTGCCAGCGGGACAGACTGGTCCCTGAACACTGAAGCTTTCTTT; cdr3_aa: CASGTDWSLNTEAFF
d_call: -; clone_size: -; v_call: TRBV11-2; j_call: TRBJ1-6; cdr3_nt: TGTGCCAGCAGCTTAGTGGTGGGCAGGGCTAATTCACCCCTCCACTTT; cdr3_aa: CASSLVVGRANSPLHF
d_call: -; clone_size: -; v_call: TRBV28; j_call: TRBJ1-4; cdr3_nt: TGTGCCAGCGGTGGGGGGACTAATGAAAAACTGTTTTTT; cdr3_aa: CASGGGTNEKLFF
d_call: TRBD1; clone_size: -; v_call: TRBV11-3; j_call: TRBJ1-1; cdr3_nt: TGTGCCAGCAGCTTGAACAGGGGGAGCACTGAAGCTTTCTTT; cdr3_aa: CASSLNRGSTEAFF
d_call: TRBD2; clone_size: -; v_call: TRBV7-2; j_call: TRBJ2-1; cdr3_nt: TGTGCCAGCAGCAGCACTAGCGGGAGAACGCAGTTCTTC; cdr3_aa: CASSSTSGRTQFF
d_call: -; clone_size: -; v_call: TRBV7-2; j_call: TRBJ2-5; cdr3_nt: TGTGCCAGCAGCTTAGCTTTGGGGGCAGAGACCCAGTACTTC; cdr3_aa: CASSLALGAETQYF
d_call: -; clone_size: -; v_call: TRBV9; j_call: TRBJ1-3; cdr3_nt: TGTGCCAGCAACGGGCATTGCGGGGTTTGGTTTGCTGGAAACACCATATATTTT; cdr3_aa: CASNGHCGVWFAGNTIYF
d_call: -; clone_size: -; v_call: TRBV6-5; j_call: TRBJ1-4; cdr3_nt: TGTGCCAGCAATCTACGGGACTTCACTAATGAAAAACTGTTTTTT; cdr3_aa: CASNLRDFTNEKLFF
d_call: TRBD1; clone_size: -; v_call: TRBV10-3; j_call: TRBJ1-1; cdr3_nt: TGTGCCATCAGTGAGTCTTGGACAGGGAACACTGAAGCTTTCTTT; cdr3_aa: CAISESWTGNTEAFF
d_call: -; clone_size: -; v_call: TRBV24-1; j_call: TRBJ2-1; cdr3_nt: TGTGCCACCAGTGACCCTACCGCCTACAATGAGCAGTTCTTC; cdr3_aa: CATSDPTAYNEQFF
d_call: TRBD2; clone_size: -; v_call: TRBV19; j_call: TRBJ2-2; cdr3_nt: TGTGCCAGTAGTATAGCACGGGAGGTCGGGGAGCTGTTTTTT; cdr3_aa: CASSIAREVGELFF
d_call: TRBD1; clone_size: -; v_call: TRBV18; j_call: TRBJ2-2; cdr3_nt: TGTGCCAGCTCACCGGGACAGGACGGCACCGGGGAGCTGTTTTTT; cdr3_aa: CASSPGQDGTGELFF
d_call: -; clone_size: -; v_call: TRBV6-5; j_call: TRBJ1-1; cdr3_nt: TGTGCCAGCAGCCCCGGACTTGCTGTGGCTGAAGCTTTCTTT; cdr3_aa: CASSPGLAVAEAFF
d_call: TRBD2; clone_size: -; v_call: TRBV15; j_call: TRBJ2-3; cdr3_nt: TGTGCCACGAGGAGCGGGAGAGGCACAGATACGCAGTATTTT; cdr3_aa: CATRSGRGTDTQYF
d_call: TRBD1; clone_size: -; v_call: TRBV14; j_call: TRBJ1-1; cdr3_nt: TGTGCCAGCAGCCGAAGAGATTCAAGGACAGGGGGGAACACTGAAGCTTTCTTT; cdr3_aa: CASSRRDSRTGGNTEAFF
d_call: -; clone_size: once; v_call: TRBV27; j_call: TRBJ1-6; cdr3_nt: TGTGCCAGCAGTTCCTGGACGGAGACCGACCGGGGACTCCACTTT; cdr3_aa: CASSSWTETDRGLHF
d_call: -; clone_size: -; v_call: TRBV30; j_call: TRBJ1-4; cdr3_nt: TGTGCCTGGGTAGACCAGGGAATCCGAGGTGAAAAACTGTTTTTT; cdr3_aa: CAWVDQGIRGEKLFF
d_call: -; clone_size: -; v_call: TRBV27; j_call: TRBJ1-3; cdr3_nt: TGTGCCAGCTCCAATTACGGTGGTGGAAACACCATATATTTT; cdr3_aa: CASSNYGGGNTIYF
d_call: -; clone_size: -; v_call: TRBV2; j_call: TRBJ2-1; cdr3_nt: TGTGCCAGCAGGGCGACATTCGATGAGCAGTTCTTC; cdr3_aa: CASRATFDEQFF
d_call: TRBD1; clone_size: -; v_call: TRBV27; j_call: TRBJ1-4; cdr3_nt: TGTGCCAGCAGTTCGTTGGGTACAGGGGAAATCACAACTAATGAAAAACTGTTTTTT; cdr3_aa: CASSSLGTGEITTNEKLFF
d_call: -; clone_size: -; v_call: TRBV4-3; j_call: TRBJ1-2; cdr3_nt: TGCGCCAGCAACACTGCGGGGGTGCGGGGGGGCTACACCTTC; cdr3_aa: CASNTAGVRGGYTF
d_call: -; clone_size: few; v_call: TRBV19; j_call: TRBJ1-4; cdr3_nt: TGTGCCAGTAGTATAGACGGCAGGGGTGACGAAAAACTGTTTTTT; cdr3_aa: CASSIDGRGDEKLFF
d_call: TRBD1; clone_size: -; v_call: TRBV7-8; j_call: TRBJ1-4; cdr3_nt: TGTGCCAGCACCTTGGAGGGGGCGAGAATCGGGGAAAAACTGTTTTTT; cdr3_aa: CASTLEGARIGEKLFF
d_call: -; clone_size: -; v_call: TRBV28; j_call: TRBJ1-5; cdr3_nt: TGTGCCAGCAGTTTGAGGGAGGGACAACCCCTATATCAGCCCCAGCATTTT; cdr3_aa: CASSLREGQPLYQPQHF
d_call: -; clone_size: -; v_call: TRBV12-3/TRBV12-4; j_call: TRBJ1-1; cdr3_nt: TGTGCCAGCAGTCCCGGACTCCCAGCTTTCTTT; cdr3_aa: CASSPGLPAFF
d_call: TRBD1; clone_size: -; v_call: TRBV19; j_call: TRBJ2-7; cdr3_nt: TGTGCCAGTAGTATGCGGGGACAGGGGTTTGTGGAGCAGTACTTC; cdr3_aa: CASSMRGQGFVEQYF
d_call: -; clone_size: few; v_call: TRBV6-1; j_call: TRBJ1-3; cdr3_nt: TGTGCCAGCAGTGAATCAGTTGACAGCCGCTCTGGAAACACCATATATTTT; cdr3_aa: CASSESVDSRSGNTIYF
d_call: -; clone_size: -; v_call: TRBV16; j_call: TRBJ1-3; cdr3_nt: TGTGCCAGCAGCCAACGACAGCCCTCCTCTGGAAACACCATATATTTT; cdr3_aa: CASSQRQPSSGNTIYF
d_call: TRBD1; clone_size: -; v_call: TRBV29-1; j_call: TRBJ2-2; cdr3_nt: TGCAGCGTTGGGAGACAGGGGCTAAACACCGGGGAGCTGTTTTTT; cdr3_aa: CSVGRQGLNTGELFF
d_call: -; clone_size: -; v_call: TRBV19; j_call: TRBJ2-7; cdr3_nt: TGTGCCAGTAGTTCCATCCCCAGGGACTACGAGCAGTACTTC; cdr3_aa: CASSSIPRDYEQYF
d_call: -; clone_size: -; v_call: TRBV29-1; j_call: TRBJ2-7; cdr3_nt: TGCAGCGTTCTCGACGGAGGGTCCTACGAGCAGTACTTC; cdr3_aa: CSVLDGGSYEQYF